One and the same sample provided the 9 T cell receptor beta chains below, sequenced in a study of blood T cell repertoires in COVID-19. Clones were read by immunoSEQ multiplex PCR, and TCRdb kept only the in-frame ones, dropping some. This table has roughly 260,000 clones, roughly 86% appearing once. Sequenced input: peripheral blood. These receptors all come from a man aged 35 to 55 who had recovered from COVID-19.

This clone was counted a few times. The rearrangement joins TRBV5-4 to TRBJ1-1, with 7 bases lining up with TRBD1. CDR1 and CDR2 (germline): SGHNT, YYREEE (reference sequence). The junction had 4 bases not matched to a gene; V was cut back by 1 base and J by 4 bases. CDR3 length equals 14 residues. This CDR3 is CASSLQGDGTEAFF. The CDR3 DNA reads TGTGCCAGCAGCTTGCAGGGGGATGGCACTGAAGCTTTCTTT.

The chain recombines TRBV9 with TRBJ1-2, with D tentatively TRBD1 (5 bases). Germline V gives CDR1 SGDLS, CDR2 YYNGEE. This CDR3 contains 14 residues. V was shortened by 0 bases and J by 4 bases, with 10 bases between the two germline ends. The CDR3 region has the DNA TGTGCCAGCAGCGTAGAAGGGGTTCCCTATGGCTACACCTTC. As protein: CASSVEGVPYGYTF.

V usage is TRBV6-2 or TRBV6-3 and J usage is TRBJ1-4; D is perhaps TRBD1 (5 bases). CDR3 length: 14 residues. CDR1 is MNHEY, CDR2 SVGEGT, per germline. V was trimmed by 5 bases and J by 3 bases, leaving 10 bases between them. The CDR3 sequence: CASSRGTANEKLFF. The CDR3 DNA follows: TGTGCCAGCAGTCGCGGGACGGCTAATGAAAAACTGTTTTTT.

Only one count was recorded for this clone. The V gene is TRBV7-9, the J gene TRBJ1-4; a weak D match, TRBD1 (5 bases). Between the trimmed V and J ends, which lost 2 bases and 8 bases, there was a span of 15 bases. The CDR3 runs 15 residues. Germline V gene sequence: CDR1 SEHNR, CDR2 FQNEAQ (reference sequence). The CDR3 DNA is TGTGCCAGCAGCTTAAGCGGGACGGTTTGGGAAAAACTGTTTTTT. It yields the protein CASSLSGTVWEKLFF.

With respect to this clone: The sample carries other DNA sequences with the same CDR3. The V and J genes are TRBV5-1 and TRBJ2-1; 9 nucleotides align to TRBD2. CDR1 SGHRS and CDR2 YFSETQ come from the germline V gene. Trimming at V came to 0 bases and at J to 4 bases, leaving 2 bases not matched to a gene. This CDR3 has 15 residues. The CDR3 here is CASSLGLAGYNEQFF. The CDR3 coding sequence is TGCGCCAGCAGCTTGGGCCTAGCGGGATACAATGAGCAGTTCTTC.

This clone was counted a single time. The rearrangement links TRBV5-5 to TRBJ1-1, with D possibly being TRBD1 (5 bases). V lost 0 bases and J 3 bases, leaving 12 bases between the germline ends. CDR3 length: 15 amino acids. The germline V gene encodes CDR1 SGHKS and CDR2 YYEKEE (reference sequence). CDR3: CASSLGEGWDTEAFF. CDR3 coding DNA: TGTGCCAGCAGCTTGGGGGAGGGGTGGGACACTGAAGCTTTCTTT.

The chain combines TRBV9 with TRBJ2-3; the match to TRBD2 covers 14 bases. V shed 2 bases and J 6 bases; nucleotides not matched to a gene: 5. The germline CDR1 and CDR2 sequences are SGDLS and YYNGEE. This CDR3 contains 16 residues. This chain's CDR3 is CASSVRLAGGPDTQYF. The CDR3 DNA is TGTGCCAGCAGCGTGAGACTAGCGGGGGGGCCGGATACGCAGTATTTT.

This clone was seen more than once but under ten times. This rearrangement joins TRBV6-5 to TRBJ2-1; 12 bases are a match to TRBD2. The trim removed 8 bases at V and 4 bases at J, leaving 3 bases unmatched. Germline values: CDR1 MNHEY, CDR2 SVGAGI. The CDR3 consists of 14 residues. Written as DNA, the CDR3 is TGTGCCAGCTCGACTAGCGGGAGTTACAATGAGCAGTTCTTC. It translates to CASSTSGSYNEQFF.

This clone was counted a single time. The rearrangement uses TRBV5-6 and TRBJ2-1; TRBD2 agrees at 14 bases. The germline V gene has CDR1 SGHDT and CDR2 YYEEEE. This CDR3 has 17 amino acids. J lost 4 bases, V lost 4 bases, and 7 bases had no gene match. The CDR3 region has the DNA TGTGCCAGCAGCCTGGGGACTAGCGGGGGTCTGTACAATGAGCAGTTCTTC. It is translated as CASSLGTSGGLYNEQFF.